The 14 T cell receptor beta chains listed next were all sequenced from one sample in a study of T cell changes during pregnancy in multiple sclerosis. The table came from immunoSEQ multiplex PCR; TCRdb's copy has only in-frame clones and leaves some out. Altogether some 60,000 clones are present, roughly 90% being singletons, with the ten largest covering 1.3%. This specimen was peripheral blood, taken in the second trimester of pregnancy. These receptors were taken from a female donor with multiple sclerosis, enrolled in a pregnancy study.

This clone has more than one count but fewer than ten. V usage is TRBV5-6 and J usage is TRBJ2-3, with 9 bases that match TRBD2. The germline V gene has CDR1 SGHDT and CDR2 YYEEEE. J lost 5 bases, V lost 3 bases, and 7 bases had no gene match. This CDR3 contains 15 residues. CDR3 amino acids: CASSSTLSGGDTQYF. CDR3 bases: TGTGCCAGCAGCTCGACCCTTAGCGGGGGAGATACGCAGTATTTT.

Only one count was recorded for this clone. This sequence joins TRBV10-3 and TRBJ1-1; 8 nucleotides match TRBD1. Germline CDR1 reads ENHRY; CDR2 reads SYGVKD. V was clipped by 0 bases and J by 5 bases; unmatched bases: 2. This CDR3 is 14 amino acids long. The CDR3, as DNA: TGTGCCATCAGTGAGTCCAGGGGGCAAACTGAAGCTTTCTTT. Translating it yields CAISESRGQTEAFF.

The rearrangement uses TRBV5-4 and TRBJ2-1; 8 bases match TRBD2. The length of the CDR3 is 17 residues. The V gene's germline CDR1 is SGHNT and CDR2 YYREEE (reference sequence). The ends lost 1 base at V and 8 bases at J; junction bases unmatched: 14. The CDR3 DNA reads TGTGCCAGCAGCTTGCCCGGGGCACTAGCGGCGCTCGATGAGCAGTTCTTC. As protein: CASSLPGALAALDEQFF.

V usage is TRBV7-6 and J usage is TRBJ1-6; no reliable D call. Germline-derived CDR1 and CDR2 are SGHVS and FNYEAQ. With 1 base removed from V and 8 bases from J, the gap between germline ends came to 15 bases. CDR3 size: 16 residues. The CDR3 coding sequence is TGTGCCAGCAGCTTAGAACCGGAGAGTGGTGATTCACCCCTCCACTTT. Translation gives CASSLEPESGDSPLHF.

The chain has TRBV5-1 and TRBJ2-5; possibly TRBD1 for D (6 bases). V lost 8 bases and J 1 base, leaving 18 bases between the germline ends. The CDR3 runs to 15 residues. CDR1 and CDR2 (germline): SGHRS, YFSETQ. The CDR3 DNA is TGCGCCAGTTCACAGGGATTCGTACCCCAAGAGACCCAGTACTTC. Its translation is CASSQGFVPQETQYF.

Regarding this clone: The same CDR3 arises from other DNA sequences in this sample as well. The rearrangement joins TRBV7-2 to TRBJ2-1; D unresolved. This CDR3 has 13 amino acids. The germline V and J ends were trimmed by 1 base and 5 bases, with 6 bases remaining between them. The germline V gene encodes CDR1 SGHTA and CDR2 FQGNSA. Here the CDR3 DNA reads TGTGCCAGCAGCTTAGACCGCGACAATGAGCAGTTCTTC. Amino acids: CASSLDRDNEQFF.

This chain's CDR3 is CASSMTGDSNQPQHF. The CDR3 coding sequence is TGCGCCAGCAGCATGACAGGGGATAGCAATCAGCCCCAGCATTTT. The chain uses TRBV5-1 and TRBJ1-5; 8 nucleotides align to TRBD1. V lost 4 bases, J lost 0 bases, and 3 bases stayed unmatched. Germline CDR1 reads SGHRS; CDR2 reads YFSETQ. The CDR3 spans 15 residues.

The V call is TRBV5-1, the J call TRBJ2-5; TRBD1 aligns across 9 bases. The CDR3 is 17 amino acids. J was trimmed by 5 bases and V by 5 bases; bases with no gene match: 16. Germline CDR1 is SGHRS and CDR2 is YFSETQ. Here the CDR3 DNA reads TGCGCCAGCAGATATGTCCGGACAGGGGTAATTTGGGAGACCCAGTACTTC. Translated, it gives CASRYVRTGVIWETQYF.

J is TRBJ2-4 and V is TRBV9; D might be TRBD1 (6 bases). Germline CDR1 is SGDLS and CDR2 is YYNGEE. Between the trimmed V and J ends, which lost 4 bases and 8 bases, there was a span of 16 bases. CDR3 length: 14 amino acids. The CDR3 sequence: CASSQRQGPDIQYF. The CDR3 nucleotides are TGTGCCAGCAGCCAAAGGCAGGGGCCTGACATTCAGTACTTC.

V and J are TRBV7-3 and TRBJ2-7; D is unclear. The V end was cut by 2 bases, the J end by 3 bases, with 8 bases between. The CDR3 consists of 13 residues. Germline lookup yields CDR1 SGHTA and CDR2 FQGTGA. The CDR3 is CASSLYTNYEQYF. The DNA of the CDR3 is TGTGCCAGCAGCTTATACACCAACTACGAGCAGTACTTC.

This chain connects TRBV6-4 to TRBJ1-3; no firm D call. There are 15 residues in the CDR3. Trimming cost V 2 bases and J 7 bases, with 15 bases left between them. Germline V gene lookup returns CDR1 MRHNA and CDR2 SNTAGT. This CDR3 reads CASSDTYPGRNTIYF. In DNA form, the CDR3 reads TGTGCCAGCAGTGACACGTACCCGGGGAGGAACACCATATATTTT.

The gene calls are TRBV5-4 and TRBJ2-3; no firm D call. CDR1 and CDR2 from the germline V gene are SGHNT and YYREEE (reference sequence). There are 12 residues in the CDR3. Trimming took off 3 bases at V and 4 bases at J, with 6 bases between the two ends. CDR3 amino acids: CASSWLADTQYF. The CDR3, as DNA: TGTGCCAGCAGCTGGCTAGCAGATACGCAGTATTTT.

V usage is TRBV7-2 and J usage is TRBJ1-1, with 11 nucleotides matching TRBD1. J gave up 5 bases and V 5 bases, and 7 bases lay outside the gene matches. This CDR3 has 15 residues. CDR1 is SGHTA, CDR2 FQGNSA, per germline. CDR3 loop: CASSPRDRGLTEAFF. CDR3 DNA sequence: TGTGCCAGCAGCCCCCGGGACAGGGGGTTAACTGAAGCTTTCTTT.

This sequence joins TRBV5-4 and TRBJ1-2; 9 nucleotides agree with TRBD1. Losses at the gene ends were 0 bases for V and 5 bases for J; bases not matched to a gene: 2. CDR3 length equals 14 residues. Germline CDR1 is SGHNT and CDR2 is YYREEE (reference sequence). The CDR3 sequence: CASSLGTGAYGYTF. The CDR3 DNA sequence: TGTGCCAGCAGCTTGGGGACAGGGGCATATGGCTACACCTTC. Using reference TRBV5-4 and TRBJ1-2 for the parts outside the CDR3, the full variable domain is ETGVTQSPTHLIKTRGQQVTLRCSSQSGHNTVSWYQQALGQGPQFIFQYYREEENGRGNFPPRFSGLQFPNYSSELNVNALELDDSALYLCASSLGTGAYGYTFGSGTRLTVV.